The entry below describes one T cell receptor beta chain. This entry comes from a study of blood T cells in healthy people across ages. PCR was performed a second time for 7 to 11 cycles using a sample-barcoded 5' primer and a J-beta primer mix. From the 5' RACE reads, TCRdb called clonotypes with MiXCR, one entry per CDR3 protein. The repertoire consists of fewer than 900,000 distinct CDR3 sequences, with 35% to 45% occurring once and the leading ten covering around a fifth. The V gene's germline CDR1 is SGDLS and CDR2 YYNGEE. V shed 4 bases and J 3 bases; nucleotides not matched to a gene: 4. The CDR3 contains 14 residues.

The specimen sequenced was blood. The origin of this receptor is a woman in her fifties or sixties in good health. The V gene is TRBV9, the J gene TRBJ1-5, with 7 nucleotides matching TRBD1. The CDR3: CASSTGQFNQPQHF. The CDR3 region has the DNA TGTGCCAGCAGCACGGGACAGTTCAATCAGCCCCAGCATTTT.